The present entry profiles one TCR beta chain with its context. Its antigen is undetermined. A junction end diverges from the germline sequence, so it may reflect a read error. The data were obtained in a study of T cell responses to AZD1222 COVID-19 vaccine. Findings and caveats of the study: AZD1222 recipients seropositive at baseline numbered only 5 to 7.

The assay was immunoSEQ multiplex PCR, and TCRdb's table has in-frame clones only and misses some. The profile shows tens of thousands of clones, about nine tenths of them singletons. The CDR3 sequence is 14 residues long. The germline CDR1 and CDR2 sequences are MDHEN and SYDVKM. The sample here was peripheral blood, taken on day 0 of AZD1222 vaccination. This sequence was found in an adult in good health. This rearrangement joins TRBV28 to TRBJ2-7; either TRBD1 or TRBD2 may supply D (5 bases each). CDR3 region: CASRLSVGDYEQYF. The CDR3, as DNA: TGTGCCAGCAGGTTATCAGTGGGGGACTACGAGCAGTACTTC. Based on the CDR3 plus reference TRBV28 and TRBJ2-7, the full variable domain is DVKVTQSSRYLVKRTGEKVFLECVQDMDHENMFWYRQDPGLGLRLIYFSYDVKMKEKGDIPEGYSVSREKKERFSLILESASTNQTSMYLCASRLSVGDYEQYFGPGTRLTVT.